A selection of T cell receptor beta chains follows, all from one sample in a study of shared clonotypes between healthy human individuals. The protocol was immunoSEQ multiplex PCR, while the TCRdb copy is restricted to in-frame clones and leaves out a portion. The repertoire holds some 700,000 clones, with around 91% as singletons. Sequencing used memory CD8+ T cells from PBMCs. These receptors came from a man in his late teens or twenties in good health. Some clones in this sample may be carry-over from other donors' samples. The CDR3 runs from the conserved cysteine through the conserved F or W. Fields, in order: D gene, J gene, V gene, clone size, CDR3 DNA, CDR3 protein. The D gene is left open where the match is weak. A row's size may be missing; if present it is once, few, many or a size class.

>TRBD2|TRBJ2-7|TRBV7-9|few
TGTGCCAGCAGCAGGCGGACTAGCAACGAGCAGTACTTC
CASSRRTSNEQYF
>-|TRBJ2-7|TRBV9|-
TGTGCCAGCAGCGTAGGGGGAGCTAGCGCCTCCTACGAGCAGTACTTC
CASSVGGASASYEQYF
>-|TRBJ2-2|TRBV5-6|-
TGTGCCAGCAGCAGCCCGGTCGGGTCATGGACCGGGGAGCTGTTTTTT
CASSSPVGSWTGELFF
>TRBD1|TRBJ2-5|TRBV28|-
TGTGCCAGCAGTTCCTACGAGCTACCCGGACAGGGAGAGGGGCAAGAGACCCAGTACTTC
CASSSYELPGQGEGQETQYF
>-|TRBJ2-2|TRBV10-2|-
TGCGCCAGCAGTGAGCCACAATTTAGCGGGAACACCGGGGAGCTGTTTTTT
CASSEPQFSGNTGELFF
>-|TRBJ2-7|TRBV21-1|-
TGTGCCAGCACCCGGAATGTGGATAAGTGCCACGAGCAGTACTTC
CASTRNVDKCHEQYF
>TRBD1|TRBJ1-5|TRBV4-1|-
TGCGCCAGCAGCCAGTACGACAGGGGGCCTCAGCCCCAGCATTTT
CASSQYDRGPQPQHF
>-|TRBJ2-5|TRBV11-2|-
TGTGCCAGCAGCCCCCGCGGGGAGACCCAGTACTTC
CASSPRGETQYF
>-|TRBJ2-7|TRBV29-1|-
TGCAGCGTTGTCCTCAGGGGAGACTACGAGCAGTACTTC
CSVVLRGDYEQYF
>-|TRBJ1-4|TRBV7-9|-
TGTGCCAGCAGTCCGGGCGGGACCGTTAATGAAAAACTGTTTTTT
CASSPGGTVNEKLFF
>-|TRBJ2-1|TRBV4-1|-
TGCGCCAGCAGCCCCGGTTTGGTCCGGTGGCAGTTCTTC
CASSPGLVRWQFF
>TRBD1|TRBJ2-7|TRBV5-1|-
TGCGCCAGCAGCACCGGGACAGGTTTTGACGAGCAGTACTTC
CASSTGTGFDEQYF
>-|TRBJ2-1|TRBV7-9|-
TGTGCCAGCAGCTTAGTAGTTTACAATGAGCAGTTCTTC
CASSLVVYNEQFF
>TRBD1|TRBJ1-2|TRBV19|-
TGTGCCAGTAGTGCCAGGAGATACGGACAGGCTTACTATGGCTACACCTTC
CASSARRYGQAYYGYTF
>-|TRBJ2-1|TRBV28|-
TGTGCCAGCAGTTCCTCCTATCCAGTAGTGACGTTCTTC
CASSSSYPVVTFF
>-|TRBJ2-5|TRBV18|-
TGTGCCAGCTCACCTCCGGGTTGGGGAAGGGACCAAGAGACCCAGTACTTC
CASSPPGWGRDQETQYF
>TRBD2|TRBJ2-3|TRBV28|-
TGTGCCAGCAGCCCAACCGTGCGGACAGCGGGGGTCACAGATACGCAGTATTTT
CASSPTVRTAGVTDTQYF
>TRBD2|TRBJ2-5|TRBV27|-
TGTGCCAGCAGATCCGGGACTAGGGAGACCCAGTACTTC
CASRSGTRETQYF
>-|TRBJ2-3|TRBV27|-
TGTGCCAGCAGTTTATCATCCTGGAGCACAGATACGCAGTATTTT
CASSLSSWSTDTQYF
>-|TRBJ2-1|TRBV6-1|-
TGTGCCAGTTCAAAAGGGACCCTTACGAATAATGAGCAGTTCTTC
CASSKGTLTNNEQFF
>-|TRBJ1-3|TRBV19|-
TGTGCCAGTAGTATACTGGGGCTAGATGGAAACACCATATATTTT
CASSILGLDGNTIYF
>-|TRBJ1-3|TRBV28|-
TGTGCCAGCAGCACGCACAGCGAGAGCTCTGGAAACACCATATATTTT
CASSTHSESSGNTIYF
>TRBD1|TRBJ1-2|TRBV10-3|-
TGTGCCATCAGTGAGTGGGAGACCGACAGGGGGGCCTATGGCTACACCTTC
CAISEWETDRGAYGYTF
>-|TRBJ2-1|TRBV9|-
TGTGCCAGCAGCCCCCCCAGCGATGAGCAGTTCTTC
CASSPPSDEQFF
>-|TRBJ2-4|TRBV5-6|-
TGTGCCAGCAGCGCCGGGGGGACCAGGGGCGCGGTGTTTCAATTCATTCAGTACTTC
CASSAGGTRGAVFQFIQYF